A selection of T cell receptor beta chains follows, all from one sample in a study of T cell responses to AZD1222 COVID-19 vaccine. Profiled with immunoSEQ multiplex PCR; TCRdb holds only in-frame clones, not every one. The repertoire holds tens of thousands of clones, with 90% as singletons. Sequenced here: peripheral blood, sampled on day 0 of AZD1222 vaccination. Source of these receptors: an adult in good health. Both conserved end residues are trimmed from each CDR3.

V | CDR3
TRBV7-9 | ASSLWGRRDTGELF
TRBV6-2/TRBV6-3 | ASSYQGLNSPLH
TRBV5-1 | ASSSTTGSYEQY
TRBV6-5 | ASSYTSGGLEGYT
TRBV3-1/TRBV3-2 | ASSQDRDKRF
TRBV5-6 | ASSPAGGQFTGELF
TRBV7-9 | ASSLVRANTGELF
TRBV6-6 | ASSYVARNQPQH
TRBV2 | ASSGSNTGELF
TRBV5-5 | ASSFGWDFGTEAF
TRBV4-1 | ASSQLGTAEAF
TRBV7-2 | ASSLALAGGPQDEQF
TRBV3-1/TRBV3-2 | ASSLGTQPNTIY
TRBV3-1/TRBV3-2 | ASSRQGSGNTIY
TRBV19 | ASRDRSPSNQPQH
TRBV7-9 | ASSIPTGGADTGELF
TRBV3-1/TRBV3-2 | ASSQSTYLSYEQY
TRBV29-1 | SVARQETQY
TRBV13 | ASSFNRAMNTEAF
TRBV7-2 | ASSLGGAPNTEAF
TRBV7-2 | ASSTWTGQETQY
TRBV7-3 | ASSLSDRVRDQPQH
TRBV14 | ASSQERMLSYNEQF
TRBV5-1 | ASSYYRETYEQY
TRBV5-1 | ASSADRVHKGYT
TRBV6-5 | ASLHRQGGFQPQH
TRBV5-4 | ASSEGAGPQQDEQF
TRBV4-1 | ASSQTGSGYEQY
TRBV28 | ASSPPGQGLNEQY
TRBV2 | ASRFGDLNTEAF
TRBV19 | ASSDRGHQPQH
TRBV19 | ASSIGNQPQH
TRBV29-1 | SAGDSNTEAF
TRBV14 | ASSLRGSISGANVLT
TRBV5-1 | ASRPSGTQDYGYT
TRBV5-6 | ASRIGQGGSPLH